The 29 T cell receptor beta chains given below trace back to one sample, sequenced in a study of identical twins. TCRdb fed the 5' RACE reads into MiXCR, producing one record per CDR3 protein. This sample has some 1,700,000 distinct CDR3 sequences, with about 32% found just once. The sequencing sample was made of cord blood. Receptors were obtained from a newborn girl in good health.

This clonotype has a handful of counts. The V gene is TRBV13, the J gene TRBJ2-3, with 8 positions matching TRBD2. Germline assignment: CDR1 PRHDT and CDR2 FYEKMQ (reference sequence). Trimming took 0 bases from V and 3 from J; bases not matched to a gene: 5. The CDR3 has 16 residues. The CDR3 region has the DNA TGTGCCAGCAGCTTAGGCATCACTAGCGGAACAGATACGCAGTATTTT. Translated, it gives CASSLGITSGTDTQYF.

The J gene is TRBJ2-3, the V gene TRBV7-2; D may correspond to TRBD1 or TRBD2 (5 bases each). The CDR3 contains 15 residues. The germline gives CDR1 SGHTA, CDR2 FQGNSA. The V gene lost 4 bases and the J gene lost 4 bases, with 15 bases spanning the gap. CDR3 protein: CASSSYGAVADTQYF. CDR3 in DNA: TGTGCCAGCAGCTCCTACGGGGCGGTCGCAGATACGCAGTATTTT.

This clonotype was recorded many times. The chain carries TRBV9 and TRBJ2-5; D ambiguous. This CDR3 is 14 amino acids long. Germline V CDR1 and CDR2: SGDLS, YYNGEE. Trimming stripped 4 bases from V and 0 bases from J, with 10 bases between. For the CDR3, the DNA is TGTGCCAGCAGCTTTGGACGGAACCAAGAGACCCAGTACTTC. It yields the protein CASSFGRNQETQYF. Variable domain in full (rest from reference TRBV9 and TRBJ2-5): DSGVTQTPKHLITATGQRVTLRCSPRSGDLSVYWYQQSLDQGLQFLIQYYNGEERAKGNILERFSAQQFPDLHSELNLSSLELGDSALYFCASSFGRNQETQYFGPGTRLLVL.

This clonotype came up a few times. V usage is TRBV4-1 and J usage is TRBJ1-1; the D is unclear. Trimming pared 4 bases from V and 0 bases from J, leaving 15 bases between. This CDR3 is built from 16 residues. The germline gives CDR1 MGHRA, CDR2 YSYEKL. The CDR3 DNA reads TGCGCCAGCAGCCCTATTAACAGCAGATTGAACACTGAAGCTTTCTTT. Amino acids: CASSPINSRLNTEAFF.

This clonotype was counted a few times. This chain links TRBV30 with TRBJ2-2; weak D call: TRBD2 (6 bases). The CDR3 contains 14 residues. From germline, CDR1 is GTSNPN and CDR2 SVGIG (reference sequence). Trimming took 3 bases from V and 3 from J, leaving 11 bases between them. The DNA for the CDR3 is TGTGCCTGGAGGGGGACTTCTTACACCGGGGAGCTGTTTTTT. Amino acid sequence: CAWRGTSYTGELFF.

The chain carries TRBV6-5 and TRBJ2-1, with TRBD2 matching 7 bases. The CDR3 extends over 15 amino acids. V was pared by 0 bases and J by 4 bases, with 3 bases of the junction left unmatched. CDR1 is MNHEY and CDR2 is SVGAGI in the germline V gene. CDR3 nucleotide sequence: TGTGCCAGCAGTTACTCCGGGAGGTTGTACAATGAGCAGTTCTTC. Protein sequence: CASSYSGRLYNEQFF.

Remarks on this clonotype: A much larger clone is a single base away; this may be a read error. This chain connects TRBV6-5 to TRBJ2-5; 10 bases agree with TRBD2. The CDR3 spans 16 residues. Per the germline V gene, CDR1 is MNHEY and CDR2 is SVGAGI. CDR3 sequence reads: CAGSTTWTSGPETQYF. In nucleotides, the CDR3 is TGTGCCGGCAGCACTACCTGGACTAGCGGTCCTGAGACCCAGTACTTC.

This clonotype came up a few times. The V call is TRBV12-3 or TRBV12-4, the J call TRBJ1-5; a possible D gene is TRBD1 (5 bases). The CDR3 runs to 16 residues. V lost 6 bases and J 7 bases, leaving 22 bases between the germline ends. CDR3: CASSPLAGTIVQPQHF. CDR3 nucleotide sequence: TGTGCCAGCAGCCCCTTAGCCGGGACTATCGTCCAGCCCCAGCATTTT.

This clonotype was seen only a few times. This chain joins TRBV20-1 and TRBJ2-7, with 9 bases aligning to TRBD1. With V trimmed by 6 bases and J by 5 bases, 11 bases remained unmatched. The CDR3 covers 14 residues. In germline, CDR1 is DFQATT, CDR2 SNEGSKA (reference sequence). CDR3 residues: CSAERDRAVHEQYF. For the CDR3, the DNA is TGCAGTGCCGAACGGGACAGGGCGGTCCACGAGCAGTACTTC.

Many counts were recorded for this clonotype. This chain joins TRBV29-1 and TRBJ2-7; no clear D. The CDR3 consists of 11 residues. Deletions cut 2 bases from V and 1 base from J, with 3 bases between. CDR1 is SQVTM, CDR2 ANQGSEA, per germline. The CDR3 loop is CSVEQSYEQYF. The CDR3 nucleotides are TGCAGCGTTGAACAGTCCTACGAGCAGTACTTC.

The gene calls are TRBV28 and TRBJ2-1; 12 bases are a match to TRBD2. J lost 9 bases, V lost 4 bases, and 10 bases had no gene match. There are 16 residues in the CDR3. Germline V gene data show CDR1 as MDHEN and CDR2 as SYDVKM. CDR3 amino acids: CASSSPTSGRIGEQFF. CDR3 bases: TGTGCCAGCAGTTCCCCAACTAGCGGGAGGATCGGTGAGCAGTTCTTC.

The V call is TRBV9, the J call TRBJ2-1, with 9 nucleotides matching TRBD2. The CDR3 covers 15 residues. The junction had 7 bases not matched to a gene; V was cut back by 2 bases and J by 7 bases. Germline V lookup: CDR1 SGDLS, CDR2 YYNGEE. The CDR3 is CASSVGRGGQNEQFF. CDR3 DNA: TGTGCCAGCAGCGTTGGGCGGGGGGGCCAAAATGAGCAGTTCTTC.

The V gene is TRBV7-8, the J gene TRBJ2-3; D tentatively reads TRBD1 or TRBD2 (5 bases each). The CDR3 loop spans 17 amino acids. The germline V and J ends were trimmed by 3 bases and 0 bases, with 16 bases remaining between them. The germline gives CDR1 SGHVS, CDR2 FQNEAQ. CDR3 nucleotide sequence: TGTGCCAGCAGCTTCTCGCGTCGGGACCCGAGCACAGATACGCAGTATTTT. Its protein is CASSFSRRDPSTDTQYF. The complete variable domain, with remaining parts taken from reference TRBV7-8 and TRBJ2-3, reads GAGVSQSPRYKVAKRGQDVALRCDPISGHVSLFWYQQALGQGPEFLTYFQNEAQLDKSGLPSDRFFAERPEGSVSTLKIQRTQQEDSAVYLCASSFSRRDPSTDTQYFGPGTRLTVL.

This clonotype showed up many times. The chain recombines TRBV27 with TRBJ1-2; TRBD1 might be the D (6 bases). The CDR3 consists of 13 residues. Germline CDR1 MNHEY, CDR2 SMNVEV (reference sequence). V was cut by 4 bases and J by 7 bases, with 13 bases left in between. CDR3 protein: CASSSPGVGGYTF. CDR3 in DNA: TGTGCCAGCAGTTCCCCAGGGGTCGGTGGCTACACCTTC.

The chain combines TRBV28 with TRBJ1-2; the D is unclear. Trimming took 2 bases from V and 7 from J, leaving 17 bases between them. CDR3 length equals 15 residues. From germline, CDR1 is MDHEN and CDR2 SYDVKM. CDR3 sequence reads: CASSLSRQLPLGYTF. The CDR3, as DNA: TGTGCCAGCAGTTTAAGTCGTCAGCTACCCCTTGGCTACACCTTC.

This clonotype turned up a few times. This chain links TRBV20-1 with TRBJ2-7, with 7 nucleotides matching TRBD2. The length of the CDR3 is 15 residues. V was pared by 5 bases and J by 5 bases, with 15 bases of the junction left unmatched. Germline-derived CDR1 and CDR2 are DFQATT and SNEGSKA (reference sequence). The CDR3 DNA sequence: TGCAGTGCTCGCGATTTGTTGCGGGGGAGCGACGAGCAGTACTTC. It is translated as CSARDLLRGSDEQYF.

The gene calls are TRBV30 and TRBJ1-5, with D possibly matching TRBD1 (5 bases). The CDR3 sequence is 15 residues long. Per germline, CDR1 GTSNPN and CDR2 SVGIG (reference sequence). Between the trimmed V and J ends, which lost 0 bases and 0 bases, there was a span of 9 bases. The CDR3 is CAWSVRGNSNQPQHF. In DNA form, the CDR3 reads TGTGCCTGGAGTGTACGGGGCAATAGCAATCAGCCCCAGCATTTT.

Only a few counts were recorded for this clonotype. This rearrangement joins TRBV12-3 or TRBV12-4 to TRBJ2-3, with TRBD2 identical over 11 bases. V lost 2 bases, J lost 6 bases, and 10 bases stayed unmatched. The length of the CDR3 is 17 residues. For the CDR3, the DNA is TGTGCCAGCAGTTTAAGGTCTCTAGCGGGGGGCAGGGATACGCAGTATTTT. Translation gives CASSLRSLAGGRDTQYF.

This clonotype has only a few counts. The chain has TRBV2 and TRBJ2-5; a weak D match, TRBD2 (5 bases). From germline, CDR1 is SNHLY and CDR2 FYNNEI. There are 14 residues in the CDR3. V lost 3 bases and J lost 7, with 15 bases in between. The CDR3 here is CASSEWLAVGTQYF. The DNA for the CDR3 is TGTGCCAGCAGTGAGTGGCTAGCAGTCGGGACCCAGTACTTC.

This clonotype was counted a few times. The chain carries TRBV12-3 or TRBV12-4 and TRBJ2-7; 13 nucleotides align to TRBD2. The CDR3 extends over 16 amino acids. The junction had 11 bases not matched to a gene; V was cut back by 6 bases and J by 6 bases. This chain's CDR3 is CASSTTSGRALCEQYF. The DNA of the CDR3 is TGTGCCAGCAGCACTACTAGCGGGAGGGCCCTCTGCGAGCAGTACTTC.

The V gene is TRBV9, the J gene TRBJ2-7; tentative D call: TRBD1 (5 bases). This CDR3 comprises 14 residues. In germline, CDR1 is SGDLS, CDR2 YYNGEE. Trimming took off 2 bases at V and 5 bases at J, with 14 bases between the two ends. CDR3 bases: TGTGCCAGCAGCGTTGATCCTCAGACAGACGAGCAGTACTTC. Translation gives CASSVDPQTDEQYF.

The CDR3 loop is CASSFGILNEKLFF. In DNA, the CDR3 is TGTGCCAGCAGTTTTGGGATCCTTAATGAAAAACTGTTTTTT. The chain employs TRBV27 and TRBJ1-4; D remains ambiguous. Trimming stripped 3 bases from V and 4 bases from J, with 9 bases between. The CDR3 runs to 14 residues. Per the germline V gene, CDR1 is MNHEY and CDR2 is SMNVEV (reference sequence).

The chain carries TRBV20-1 and TRBJ1-1; D might be TRBD1 (5 bases). The CDR3 is 16 residues long. V was cut by 1 base and J by 3 bases, with 18 bases left in between. Germline assignment: CDR1 DFQATT and CDR2 SNEGSKA (reference sequence). The CDR3 coding sequence is TGCAGTGCTAGAGGAGGCAGGGCGGGTCGTTACACTGAAGCTTTCTTT. Amino acids: CSARGGRAGRYTEAFF.

The CDR3 here is CASRPETGISNQPQHF. The CDR3 DNA reads as TGCGCCAGCAGGCCCGAGACAGGGATTAGCAATCAGCCCCAGCATTTT. The gene calls are TRBV5-1 and TRBJ1-5; 7 nucleotides agree with TRBD1. The germline V gene has CDR1 SGHRS and CDR2 YFSETQ. V was clipped by 5 bases and J by 0 bases; unmatched bases: 8. There are 16 residues in the CDR3.

This clonotype was detected only a few times. The J gene is TRBJ1-5, the V gene TRBV20-1; D is undetermined. The V end lost 5 bases, the J end lost 0 bases, and 11 bases lay between the germline ends. The CDR3 has 14 residues. Germline-derived CDR1 and CDR2 are DFQATT and SNEGSKA (reference sequence). The DNA of the CDR3 is TGCAGTGCTGGGCGCACCTATAGCAATCAGCCCCAGCATTTT. Protein product: CSAGRTYSNQPQHF.

This clonotype was observed a few times. The CDR3 DNA follows: TGTGCCAGCAGCCAACCCGGGACTAGGCAGTCAGAGACCCAGTACTTC. As protein: CASSQPGTRQSETQYF. This rearrangement joins TRBV3-1 to TRBJ2-5; 8 nucleotides line up with TRBD2. Germline values: CDR1 LGHDT, CDR2 YNNKEL (reference sequence). V shed 2 bases and J 4 bases; nucleotides not matched to a gene: 9. The CDR3 contains 16 residues.

This clonotype occurred a few times. The chain uses TRBV5-1 and TRBJ1-1; D not certain. The germline V gene encodes CDR1 SGHRS and CDR2 YFSETQ. V was clipped by 0 bases and J by 4 bases, with 10 bases between them. The CDR3 consists of 14 residues. The CDR3: CASSLEGKGTEAFF. The DNA for the CDR3 is TGCGCCAGCAGCTTGGAAGGGAAGGGCACTGAAGCTTTCTTT.

In DNA, the CDR3 is TGCGCCAGCAGCCAAGAAAGGGACTACCTCTACGAGCAGTACTTC. This sequence encodes CASSQERDYLYEQYF. V usage is TRBV4-1 and J usage is TRBJ2-4; 7 bases are shared with TRBD2. The assigned J gene may be wrong: the sequence end matches TRBJ2-7 better. CDR3 size: 15 residues. In germline, CDR1 is MGHRA, CDR2 YSYEKL.

Only one count was recorded for this clonotype. This chain links TRBV20-1 with TRBJ1-4, with 8 bases identical to TRBD1. The germline V gene has CDR1 DFQATT and CDR2 SNEGSKA (reference sequence). CDR3 length equals 14 residues. V shed 3 bases, J shed 4 bases, and the junction held 4 bases outside the gene matches. The CDR3 nucleotides read TGCAGTGCTAGGCCCAGGGGGCTTAATGAAAAACTGTTTTTT. Translating it yields CSARPRGLNEKLFF.